These 4 T cell receptor beta chains share one sample of origin, sequenced in a study of shared clonotypes between healthy human individuals. The table came from immunoSEQ multiplex PCR; TCRdb's copy has only in-frame clones and leaves some out. The sample contains about 1.5 million clones, 95% to 99% of which appear only once. The specimen was naive CD4+ T cells sorted from blood. As for subset: CD45RA+ positively selected. Receptors were obtained from a man between 25 and 39 years old in good health.

This chain connects TRBV9 to TRBJ2-1; no reliable D call. V was trimmed by 4 bases and J by 4 bases, leaving 9 bases between them. This CDR3 spans 13 amino acids. Germline assignment: CDR1 SGDLS and CDR2 YYNGEE. In nucleotides, the CDR3 is TGTGCCAGCAGCTCTACTCGTTACAATGAGCAGTTCTTC. Translating gives CASSSTRYNEQFF.

The chain couples TRBV6-1 to TRBJ2-3; D is perhaps TRBD1 or TRBD2 (5 bases each). Germline lookup yields CDR1 MNHNS and CDR2 SASEGT. The CDR3 sequence is 17 residues long. Trimming took off 0 bases at V and 7 bases at J, with 20 bases between the two ends. DNA for the CDR3: TGTGCCAGCAGTGAAGCGGGGGACCCTCGAACCTTCAATACGCAGTATTTT. Translated, it gives CASSEAGDPRTFNTQYF.

The V and J genes are TRBV5-4 and TRBJ2-7, with D perhaps TRBD2 (5 bases). Germline V gives CDR1 SGHNT, CDR2 YYREEE (reference sequence). The V and J ends lost 3 bases and 6 bases respectively, with 16 bases between them. The CDR3 contains 14 residues. CDR3 in DNA: TGTGCCAGCAGCTCGGACTTAAATCGGGGCGAGCAGTACTTC. As protein: CASSSDLNRGEQYF. The full variable domain, in which reference TRBV5-4 and TRBJ2-7 provide the parts outside the CDR3, is ETGVTQSPTHLIKTRGQQVTLRCSSQSGHNTVSWYQQALGQGPQFIFQYYREEENGRGNFPPRFSGLQFPNYSSELNVNALELDDSALYLCASSSDLNRGEQYFGPGTRLTVT.

The chain links TRBV7-9 to TRBJ2-7, with D possibly matching TRBD2 (6 bases). Germline-derived CDR1 and CDR2 are SEHNR and FQNEAQ (reference sequence). The V gene lost 3 bases and the J gene lost 5 bases, with 20 bases spanning the gap. CDR3 length equals 16 residues. CDR3 DNA: TGTGCCAGCAGCTTGGGGGAGGCAAACCTGGGCGACGAGCAGTACTTC. Translating it yields CASSLGEANLGDEQYF.